What follows are 5 T cell receptor beta chains derived from one specimen sequenced in a study of vaccination and CD4 T cells after COVID-19. With the Oncomine TCR Beta short-read assay, DNA from cultured CD4+ T cells was sequenced. In TCRdb, the PCR reads were re-called with MiXCR into one record per CDR3 protein. The repertoire holds around 19,000 distinct CDR3 sequences, with roughly 38% as singletons. Time point denoted: late sampling 161 to 241 days after vaccination in a few convalescent patients. Treatment of the sample: approximately nine-day PBMC culture with coronavirus spike peptide pools or control peptides (ViraFEST assay). Their specific antigens are unknown. This sample comprised CD4+ T cells from blood, cultured in vitro, obtained about 7 months after SARS-CoV-2 vaccination. These receptors all come from a human donor who had recovered from COVID-19.

The genes are TRBV20-1 and TRBJ2-3; no clear D. V was clipped by 4 bases and J by 2 bases, with 13 bases between them. Germline V CDR1 and CDR2: DFQATT, SNEGSKA (reference sequence). CDR3 length: 14 amino acids. The CDR3 region is CSANFLRHTDTQYF. CDR3 DNA: TGCAGTGCTAACTTCCTTAGACACACAGATACGCAGTATTTT.

The chain employs TRBV2 and TRBJ2-7, with D possibly being TRBD1 (6 bases). V shed 5 bases and J shed 4 bases, with 21 bases lying between them. This CDR3 is 16 amino acids long. Germline V lookup: CDR1 SNHLY, CDR2 FYNNEI. CDR3 nucleotide sequence: TGTGCCAGCAGTTATGTCTTGGCAGGGGTAGGTTACGAGCAGTACTTC. Translation gives CASSYVLAGVGYEQYF.

The chain carries TRBV6-2 or TRBV6-3 and TRBJ2-3; TRBD2 is a possible D gene (5 bases). Germline V gene lookup returns CDR1 MNHEY and CDR2 SVGEGT. The CDR3 covers 17 residues. The V end lost 5 bases, the J end lost 0 bases, and 18 bases lay between the germline ends. The CDR3 here is CASSNPPRDWSTDTQYF. The CDR3 DNA reads as TGTGCCAGCAGTAACCCTCCTCGGGATTGGAGCACAGATACGCAGTATTTT.

J is TRBJ2-7 and V is TRBV7-2; 10 nucleotides line up with TRBD2. Looked up from germline, CDR1 is SGHTA and CDR2 is FQGNSA. V shed 3 bases, J shed 1 base, and the junction held 3 bases outside the gene matches. This CDR3 region has 15 residues. CDR3 residues: CASSLTSGPSYEQYF. CDR3 DNA: TGTGCCAGCAGCTTGACTAGCGGGCCATCCTACGAGCAGTACTTC.

This clonotype was counted a few times. The rearrangement joins TRBV27 to TRBJ1-1, with 7 bases aligning to TRBD1. The CDR3 runs 17 residues. V lost 4 bases to trimming and J lost 3 bases; unmatched junction nucleotides: 14. The germline CDR1 and CDR2 sequences are MNHEY and SMNVEV (reference sequence). CDR3 amino acids: CASSWGPSGTEDTEAFF. The CDR3 nucleotides read TGTGCCAGCAGTTGGGGACCCTCGGGGACAGAGGACACTGAAGCTTTCTTT.